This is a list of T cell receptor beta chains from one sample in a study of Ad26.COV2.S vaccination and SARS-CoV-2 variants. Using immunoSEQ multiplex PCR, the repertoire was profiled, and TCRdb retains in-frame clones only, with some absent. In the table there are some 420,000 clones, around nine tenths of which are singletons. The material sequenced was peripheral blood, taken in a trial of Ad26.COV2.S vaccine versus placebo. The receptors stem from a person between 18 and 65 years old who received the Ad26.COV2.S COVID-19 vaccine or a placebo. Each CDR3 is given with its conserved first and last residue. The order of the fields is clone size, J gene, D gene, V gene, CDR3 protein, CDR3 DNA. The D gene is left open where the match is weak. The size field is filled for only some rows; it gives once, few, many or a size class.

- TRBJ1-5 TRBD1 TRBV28 CASSTITGDQPQHF TGTGCCAGCAGTACAATCACAGGGGATCAGCCCCAGCATTTT
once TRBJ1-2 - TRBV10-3 CAITLNGAEYGYTF TGTGCCATCACCCTGAATGGAGCAGAATATGGCTACACCTTC
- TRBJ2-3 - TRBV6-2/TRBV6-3 CASSYSRGGDTQYF TGTGCCAGCAGTTACTCCAGGGGGGGAGATACGCAGTATTTT
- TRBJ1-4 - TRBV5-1 CASSLDGPRATNEKLFF TGCGCCAGCAGCTTGGACGGACCGCGGGCAACTAATGAAAAACTGTTTTTT
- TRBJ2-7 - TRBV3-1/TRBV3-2 CASSPTGYEQYF TGTGCCAGCAGTCCAACAGGGTACGAGCAGTACTTC
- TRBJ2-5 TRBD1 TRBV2 CASGGQGLRETQYF TGTGCCAGCGGAGGACAGGGGCTGCGAGAGACCCAGTACTTC
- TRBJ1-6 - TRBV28 CASRYTGFRSPLHF TGTGCCAGCAGGTATACAGGGTTTCGTTCACCCCTCCACTTT
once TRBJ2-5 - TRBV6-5 CASRTLTGGETQYF TGTGCCAGCAGGACTCTTACCGGAGGAGAGACCCAGTACTTC
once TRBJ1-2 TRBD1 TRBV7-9 CASSSQGGLGYTF TGTGCCAGCAGCTCCCAGGGGGGGCTAGGCTACACCTTC
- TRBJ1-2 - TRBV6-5 CAGRSGGGGYTF TGTGCCGGACGAAGCGGGGGCGGTGGCTACACCTTC
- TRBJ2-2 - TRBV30 CAWSDLSQGLGGELFF TGTGCCTGGAGTGACCTCTCCCAGGGACTGGGCGGGGAGCTGTTTTTT
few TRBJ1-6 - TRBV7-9 CASSSGTASRSPLHF TGTGCCAGCAGCTCAGGGACCGCTTCTCGTTCACCCCTCCACTTT
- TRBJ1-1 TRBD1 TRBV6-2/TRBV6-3 CASSPPDRGEAFF TGTGCCAGCAGTCCACCGGACAGGGGGGAAGCTTTCTTT
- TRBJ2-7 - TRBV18 CASSPEGFEEQYF TGTGCCAGCTCACCAGAGGGGTTTGAGGAGCAGTACTTC
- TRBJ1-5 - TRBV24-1 CATSSRRGEPQHF TGTGCCACCAGTTCGAGGAGGGGGGAGCCCCAGCATTTT
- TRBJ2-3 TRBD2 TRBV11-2 CASRSLAGGQSDTQYF TGTGCCAGCAGATCACTAGCGGGGGGGCAGTCAGATACGCAGTATTTT
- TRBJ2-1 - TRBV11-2 CASSLVGGSYNEQFF TGTGCCAGCAGCTTAGTAGGGGGCTCCTACAATGAGCAGTTCTTC
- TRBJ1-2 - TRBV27 CASSPSGANYGYTF TGTGCCAGCAGTCCTTCCGGAGCTAACTATGGCTACACCTTC
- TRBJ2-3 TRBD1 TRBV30 CAWNDRGPADTQYF TGTGCCTGGAACGACAGGGGGCCGGCAGATACGCAGTATTTT
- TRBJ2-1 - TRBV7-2 CASSQAGGPRNEQFF TGTGCCAGCAGTCAAGCCGGGGGGCCTCGGAATGAGCAGTTCTTC
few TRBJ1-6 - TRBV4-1 CASSPAGRNSPLHF TGCGCCAGCAGCCCCGCCGGGCGTAATTCACCCCTCCACTTT
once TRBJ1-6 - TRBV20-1 CSASFGRSSYNSPLHF TGCAGTGCTAGTTTCGGACGGAGCTCCTATAATTCACCCCTCCACTTT
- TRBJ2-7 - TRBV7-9 CASNLDGFHYEQYF TGTGCCAGCAACTTGGACGGATTCCACTACGAGCAGTACTTC
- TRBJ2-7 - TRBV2 CAGGGGRDEQYF TGTGCCGGGGGAGGGGGCCGGGACGAGCAGTACTTC
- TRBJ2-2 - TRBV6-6 CASSYAGVTGELFF TGTGCCAGCAGTTACGCAGGGGTAACCGGGGAGCTGTTTTTT
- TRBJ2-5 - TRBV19 CASSIDQWGEGETQYF TGTGCCAGTAGTATAGATCAGTGGGGAGAGGGAGAGACCCAGTACTTC
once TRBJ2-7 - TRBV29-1 CSVEGSSSYEQYF TGCAGCGTTGAAGGATCCAGCTCCTACGAGCAGTACTTC
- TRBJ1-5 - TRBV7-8 CASSLRPGRQVQPQHF TGTGCCAGCAGCTTGCGACCGGGAAGGCAAGTCCAGCCCCAGCATTTT
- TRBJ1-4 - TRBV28 CASSFWGIGSEKLFF TGTGCCAGCAGTTTCTGGGGGATTGGGAGCGAAAAACTGTTTTTT
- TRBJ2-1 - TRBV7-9 CASTFWDNEQFF TGTGCCAGCACTTTTTGGGACAATGAGCAGTTCTTC
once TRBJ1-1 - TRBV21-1 CASSKARGLRPIRDDEAFF TGTGCCAGCAGCAAAGCGAGGGGTCTTCGCCCCATACGCGATGATGAAGCTTTCTTT
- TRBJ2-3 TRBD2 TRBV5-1 CASSLLGTSGDTQYF TGCGCCAGCAGCTTGTTGGGGACTAGCGGAGATACGCAGTATTTT
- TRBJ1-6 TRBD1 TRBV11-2 CASRGDRARDSPLHF TGTGCCAGCAGGGGGGACAGGGCTCGGGATTCACCCCTCCACTTT
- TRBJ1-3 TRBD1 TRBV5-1 CASSWGGTGSGNTIYF TGCGCCAGCAGCTGGGGAGGGACAGGCTCTGGAAACACCATATATTTT
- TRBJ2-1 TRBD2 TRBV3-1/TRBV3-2 CASSLAGSSYNEQFF TGTGCCAGCAGCCTAGCGGGTAGCTCCTACAATGAGCAGTTCTTC
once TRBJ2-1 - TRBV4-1 CASSPRIGLQGHEQFF TGCGCCAGCAGCCCCCGGATAGGCTTACAGGGCCATGAGCAGTTCTTC
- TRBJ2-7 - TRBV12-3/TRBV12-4 CASSLGNSYEQYF TGTGCCAGCAGTTTAGGCAACTCCTACGAGCAGTACTTC
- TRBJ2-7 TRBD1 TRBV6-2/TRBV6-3 CASSPNDRGGYEQYF TGTGCCAGCAGTCCGAACGACAGGGGTGGTTACGAGCAGTACTTC
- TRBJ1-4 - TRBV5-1 CASSLFGATNEKLFF TGCGCCAGCAGCTTGTTCGGGGCAACTAATGAAAAACTGTTTTTT
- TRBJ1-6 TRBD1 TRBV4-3 CASSQNAGTDIGSPLHF TGCGCCAGCAGCCAAAATGCCGGGACAGATATTGGTTCACCCCTCCACTTT
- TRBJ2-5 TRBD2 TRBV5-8 CASSLGTSGGALETQYF TGTGCCAGCAGCTTGGGGACTAGCGGGGGGGCTCTTGAGACCCAGTACTTC
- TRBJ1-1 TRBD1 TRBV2 CAIQTGRTEAFF TGTGCCATTCAGACAGGGCGGACTGAAGCTTTCTTT
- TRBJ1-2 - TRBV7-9 CASSLAVVNYGYTF TGTGCCAGCAGCTTAGCGGTGGTTAACTATGGCTACACCTTC
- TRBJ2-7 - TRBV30 CAWTTGYEQYF TGTGCCTGGACTACTGGGTACGAGCAGTACTTC
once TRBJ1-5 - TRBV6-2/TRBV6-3 CASSKNSNQPQHF TGTGCCAGCAGTAAAAATAGCAATCAGCCCCAGCATTTT
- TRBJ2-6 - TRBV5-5 CASSLQGANVLTF TGTGCCAGCAGCTTGCAGGGGGCCAACGTCCTGACTTTC
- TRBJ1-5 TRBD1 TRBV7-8 CASSFGTGYSNQPQHF TGTGCCAGCAGCTTCGGGACAGGTTATAGCAATCAGCCCCAGCATTTT
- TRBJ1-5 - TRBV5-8 CASGGGWGGNQPQHF TGTGCCAGCGGGGGGGGTTGGGGAGGCAATCAGCCCCAGCATTTT
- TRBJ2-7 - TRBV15 CATSIGTPSYEQYF TGTGCCACCAGCATCGGGACACCAAGCTACGAGCAGTACTTC
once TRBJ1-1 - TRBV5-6 CASSLLLGNTEAFF TGTGCCAGCAGCTTGTTATTGGGGAACACTGAAGCTTTCTTT
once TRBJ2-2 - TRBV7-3 CASSPDAVATGELFF TGTGCCAGCAGCCCGGACGCTGTGGCCACCGGGGAGCTGTTTTTT
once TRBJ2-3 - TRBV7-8 CASSTRTGVTQYF TGTGCCAGCAGCACCCGGACGGGGGTCACGCAGTATTTT
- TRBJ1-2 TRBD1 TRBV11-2 CASSLQLGEGAENYGYTF TGTGCCAGCAGCCTGCAGTTGGGGGAGGGGGCGGAAAACTATGGCTACACCTTC
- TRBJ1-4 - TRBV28 CASSLDEKLFF TGTGCCAGCAGTTTAGATGAAAAACTGTTTTTT
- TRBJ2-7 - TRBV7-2 CASSLAHEGGEQYF TGTGCCAGCAGCTTAGCGCATGAGGGCGGCGAGCAGTACTTC
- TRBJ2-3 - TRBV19 CASSLPGTDTQYF TGTGCCAGCTCACTGCCGGGCACAGATACGCAGTATTTT
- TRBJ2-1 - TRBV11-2 CASSLAGSETEQFF TGTGCCAGCAGCTTAGCAGGGTCCGAGACAGAGCAGTTCTTC
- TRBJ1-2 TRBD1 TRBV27 CASSAPGQGHYGYTF TGTGCCAGCAGTGCGCCGGGACAGGGCCACTATGGCTACACCTTC
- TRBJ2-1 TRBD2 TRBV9 CASSGSGGVYNEQFF TGTGCCAGCAGCGGTAGCGGGGGGGTATACAATGAGCAGTTCTTC
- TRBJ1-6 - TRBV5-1 CASSLNPITSSPLHF TGCGCCAGCAGCTTGAATCCCATTACGAGCTCACCCCTCCACTTT